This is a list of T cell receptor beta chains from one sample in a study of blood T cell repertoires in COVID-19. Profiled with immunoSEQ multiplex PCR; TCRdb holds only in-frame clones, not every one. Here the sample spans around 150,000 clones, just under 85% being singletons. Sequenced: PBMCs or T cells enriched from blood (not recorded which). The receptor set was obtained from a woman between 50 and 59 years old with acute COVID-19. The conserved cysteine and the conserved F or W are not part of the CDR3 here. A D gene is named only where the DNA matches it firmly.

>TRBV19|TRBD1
ASSIRTGAGANVLT
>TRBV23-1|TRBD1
ASSQIDREHGYT
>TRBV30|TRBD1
AWSFTGDAAF
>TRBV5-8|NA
ASRRRGGTEAF
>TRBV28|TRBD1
ATRDSLRNTIY
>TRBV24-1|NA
ATSVRTASSYNEQF
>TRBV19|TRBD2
ASSISGRPPTDTQY
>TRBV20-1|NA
SISGNYGYT
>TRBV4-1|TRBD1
ASSLPGQGSSSNSYNSPLH
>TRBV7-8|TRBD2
ASGGLWGLADETQY
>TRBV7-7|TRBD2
ASSLGTSVTGELF
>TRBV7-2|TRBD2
ASSLLGGGSYNEQF
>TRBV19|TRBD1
ASSISGGQTSSTDTQY
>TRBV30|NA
AWETLDYLGLF
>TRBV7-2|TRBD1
ASSAQGALNSGANVLT
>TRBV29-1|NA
SVEVQGSDEQY
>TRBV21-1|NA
ASSKGKSWGQAADTQY
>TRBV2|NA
ASNGQTSSYNEQF
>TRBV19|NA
ASSTQLATEQF
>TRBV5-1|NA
ASSLGSTGTDTQY
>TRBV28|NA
ASGPGGSGNTIY
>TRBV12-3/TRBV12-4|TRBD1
ASNPGGRGYT
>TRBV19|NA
ASSSQGSGNTIY
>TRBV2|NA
ASSRGTGNQPQH